Listed below are T cell receptor beta chains from one sample, sequenced in a study of cytomegalovirus exposure and HLA in healthy donors. Sequencing was performed with immunoSEQ multiplex PCR; in TCRdb, only in-frame clones are kept and a portion is missing. The table shows 100,000 or so clones, with about 70% occurring only once. Sequences were obtained from PBMCs. Source of these receptors: a woman aged 40 to 50 in good health and CMV-seropositive. The CDR3 runs from the conserved cysteine through the conserved F or W. A D gene is named only where the DNA matches it firmly. The listing skips clone size in some rows; elsewhere it reads once, few, many or a size class.

CDR3 protein	CDR3 DNA	clone size	V gene	J gene	D gene
CASRPTGKEKLFF	TGTGCCAGCAGGCCTACAGGGAAGGAAAAACTGTTTTTT	.	TRBV6-1	TRBJ1-4	.
CASSPQQGASNYGYTF	TGTGCCAGCTCACCGCAACAGGGGGCCTCTAACTATGGCTACACCTTC	.	TRBV18	TRBJ1-2	TRBD1
CASSYPGGPPYEQYF	TGTGCCAGCAGTTATCCCGGGGGGCCCCCTTACGAGCAGTACTTC	.	TRBV6-5	TRBJ2-7	.
CSASKDRGGEQYF	TGCAGCGCCTCGAAGGACAGGGGAGGCGAGCAGTACTTC	once	TRBV29-1	TRBJ2-7	TRBD1
CASRSGTVNTGELFF	TGTGCCAGCAGATCCGGGACAGTGAACACCGGGGAGCTGTTTTTT	.	TRBV7-8	TRBJ2-2	TRBD1
CASSPGGALEQFF	TGTGCCAGCAGCCCCGGGGGGGCCCTTGAGCAGTTCTTC	.	TRBV7-9	TRBJ2-1	TRBD2
CASSQGHYYEQYF	TGTGCCAGCAGCCAGGGACACTACTACGAGCAGTACTTC	.	TRBV7-6	TRBJ2-7	.
CACRLDNYGTYNEQFF	TGTGCCTGTAGACTAGACAACTACGGGACTTACAATGAGCAGTTCTTC	.	TRBV6-6	TRBJ2-1	.
CASSLTGSYEQYF	TGTGCCAGCAGCCTCACCGGGAGCTACGAGCAGTACTTC	few	TRBV27	TRBJ2-7	.
CASSPWTSGGPEAYEQYF	TGTGCCAGCAGCCCGTGGACTAGCGGGGGACCTGAAGCCTACGAGCAGTACTTC	.	TRBV7-9	TRBJ2-7	TRBD2
CASSLPGVRNTIYF	TGTGCCAGCAGCCTTCCGGGGGTTAGAAACACCATATATTTT	.	TRBV7-9	TRBJ1-3	.
CASSQDGGDREKLFF	TGTGCCAGCAGCCAAGATGGGGGGGATCGGGAAAAACTGTTTTTT	.	TRBV4-2	TRBJ1-4	.
CASSVQNTGELFF	TGTGCCAGCAGCGTACAGAACACCGGGGAGCTGTTTTTT	.	TRBV5-6	TRBJ2-2	.
CASSFTSGVVNEQFF	TGTGCCAGCAGCTTTACCAGCGGGGTAGTCAATGAGCAGTTCTTC	.	TRBV5-5	TRBJ2-1	TRBD2
CASSHQGARRETQYF	TGTGCCAGCAGCCACCAGGGGGCAAGAAGAGAGACCCAGTACTTC	.	TRBV11-2	TRBJ2-5	TRBD1
CASREGTGRSYEQYF	TGTGCCAGCAGAGAAGGGACAGGGAGATCCTACGAGCAGTACTTC	.	TRBV6-1	TRBJ2-7	TRBD1
CASSEAAGPNSPLHF	TGTGCCAGCAGTGAAGCCGCAGGGCCCAATTCACCCCTCCACTTT	.	TRBV2	TRBJ1-6	.
CAWSGARRETQYF	TGTGCCTGGAGTGGGGCCCGTCGAGAGACCCAGTACTTC	.	TRBV30	TRBJ2-5	.
CASSAQGDRWETQYF	TGTGCCAGTTCCGCTCAGGGCGATCGGTGGGAGACCCAGTACTTC	.	TRBV19	TRBJ2-5	.
CASSKVRCYEQYF	TGTGCCAGCAGCAAGGTCAGGTGCTACGAGCAGTACTTC	.	TRBV21-1	TRBJ2-7	.
CSVAGFGETQYF	TGCAGCGTTGCCGGGTTCGGGGAGACCCAGTACTTC	few	TRBV29-1	TRBJ2-5	.
CASSLASRRGDEQYF	TGCGCCAGCAGCTTGGCATCCAGAAGGGGCGACGAGCAGTACTTC	.	TRBV5-1	TRBJ2-7	.
CASREFPGGNSPLHF	TGTGCCAGCAGAGAATTCCCGGGGGGGAATTCACCCCTCCACTTT	.	TRBV6-4	TRBJ1-6	.
CASSLAGLAGRSNEQFF	TGCGCCAGCAGCTTGGCTGGACTAGCGGGCAGATCCAATGAGCAGTTCTTC	.	TRBV5-1	TRBJ2-1	TRBD2
CASSHNRGPSYEQYF	TGTGCCAGCAGTCACAACAGGGGGCCGAGTTATGAGCAGTACTTC	.	TRBV27	TRBJ2-7	TRBD1
CASSPPGTGDYEQYF	TGTGCCAGCAGTCCGCCCGGGACAGGGGACTACGAGCAGTACTTC	.	TRBV28	TRBJ2-7	TRBD1
CSVRDRVVGSPLHF	TGCAGCGTCCGGGACAGGGTAGTGGGTTCACCCCTCCACTTT	.	TRBV29-1	TRBJ1-6	TRBD1
CASSPQGQGKYNEQFF	TGCGCCAGCAGCCCACAAGGACAGGGGAAATACAATGAGCAGTTCTTC	.	TRBV5-1	TRBJ2-1	TRBD1
CSVRSGSRNNEQFF	TGCAGCGTTAGGTCGGGGAGTCGGAACAATGAGCAGTTCTTC	.	TRBV29-1	TRBJ2-1	.
CAISENSLNTEAFF	TGTGCCATCAGTGAAAACAGCCTGAACACTGAAGCTTTCTTT	.	TRBV10-3	TRBJ1-1	.
CAWSVASSYEQYF	TGTGCCTGGAGTGTGGCCAGCTCCTACGAGCAGTACTTC	.	TRBV30	TRBJ2-7	.
CASSLVAGGYTDTQYF	TGCGCCAGCAGCTTGGTAGCGGGGGGCTATACAGATACGCAGTATTTT	once	TRBV5-1	TRBJ2-3	TRBD2
CASSRTASGNTIYF	TGTGCCAGCAGTCGGACAGCCTCTGGAAACACCATATATTTT	.	TRBV6-5	TRBJ1-3	.
CASSLGQMNTEAFF	TGTGCCAGCAGCTTGGGACAGATGAACACTGAAGCTTTCTTT	.	TRBV5-4	TRBJ1-1	.
CASSLGQGSYNEQFF	TGTGCCAGCAGTTTAGGGCAGGGATCCTACAATGAGCAGTTCTTC	.	TRBV28	TRBJ2-1	.
CASSDRVSYNEQFF	TGTGCCAGCAGCGACAGGGTCTCCTACAATGAGCAGTTCTTC	few	TRBV11-2	TRBJ2-1	TRBD1
CASDGQANQPQHF	TGCGCCAGCGACGGACAGGCCAATCAGCCCCAGCATTTT	.	TRBV5-1	TRBJ1-5	TRBD1
CASSSTGGRSPLHF	TGTGCCAGCAGTTCAACAGGGGGCAGGTCACCCCTCCACTTT	.	TRBV6-5	TRBJ1-6	TRBD1
CASSQVGRRSSYEQYF	TGCGCCAGCAGCCAGGTCGGACGGAGGAGCTCCTACGAGCAGTACTTC	.	TRBV4-1	TRBJ2-7	.
CASSPRNYGYTF	TGTGCCAGCAGCCCCCGTAACTATGGCTACACCTTC	.	TRBV13	TRBJ1-2	.
CASSLNQGGRTDTQYF	TGCGCCAGCAGCTTGAACCAAGGGGGTCGTACAGATACGCAGTATTTT	few	TRBV5-1	TRBJ2-3	.
CASSSSGAYEQYF	TGTGCCAGTAGCTCCTCCGGGGCCTACGAGCAGTACTTC	.	TRBV19	TRBJ2-7	.
CASSDRLAGSYEQYF	TGTGCCAGCAGCGACCGACTTGCGGGCTCCTACGAGCAGTACTTC	.	TRBV9	TRBJ2-7	.
CASSSPAVTSTDTQYF	TGTGCCAGCAGCTCCCCGGCGGTTACTAGCACAGATACGCAGTATTTT	.	TRBV5-4	TRBJ2-3	.
CASSSNRALQHF	TGTGCCAGCAGCTCTAACAGGGCCCTCCAGCATTTT	.	TRBV28	TRBJ1-5	.
CASNPQGFSSYGYTF	TGTGCCAGCAATCCACAGGGATTTTCTAGCTATGGCTACACCTTC	.	TRBV27	TRBJ1-2	.
CAWSVYRYTEAFF	TGTGCCTGGAGTGTATACAGATACACTGAAGCTTTCTTT	.	TRBV30	TRBJ1-1	.
CASSLVGRGYGYTF	TGTGCCAGCAGCCTCGTGGGGAGGGGCTATGGCTACACCTTC	few	TRBV6-5	TRBJ1-2	.
CASTLDSPATNEKLFF	TGTGCCAGCACCCTTGACAGCCCCGCAACTAATGAAAAACTGTTTTTT	.	TRBV21-1	TRBJ1-4	.
CAWSKTGNTIYF	TGTGCCTGGAGTAAAACAGGAAACACCATATATTTT	.	TRBV30	TRBJ1-3	.
CASSLAGKTEAFF	TGTGCCAGCAGCTTGGCAGGGAAGACTGAAGCTTTCTTT	few	TRBV5-6	TRBJ1-1	.
CASSSRLTGGSSGNTIYF	TGTGCCAGCAGCTCACGCCTGACAGGGGGCTCCTCTGGAAACACCATATATTTT	once	TRBV11-2	TRBJ1-3	TRBD1